This TCR beta chain was captured in a study of shared clonotypes between healthy human individuals. General study points: Sorted-subset samples were not fully sequenced, rarefaction indicated. Four donors held about 5% of naive CD4 clonotypes in common.

TCRdb's copy holds only in-frame clones and misses some; the assay was immunoSEQ multiplex PCR. The table has 2 million to 2.5 million clones, approximately 95% seen once. Of note for this clone: What it binds is not known. In the same sample, other DNA sequences code for this CDR3.

The source material was naive CD4+ T cells from PBMCs. Specified subset: CD45RA+ positively selected. This sequence originates from a man aged 18 to 29 in good health. Some clones in this sample may be carry-over from other donors' samples.

For the CDR3, the DNA is TGTGCCTGGAGTGACATAGGAAACACCATATATTTT. Translating it yields CAWSDIGNTIYF. The gene calls are TRBV30 and TRBJ1-3; D is uncertain. Germline CDR1 is GTSNPN and CDR2 is SVGIG (reference sequence). The V end lost 1 base, the J end lost 4 bases, and 5 bases lay between the germline ends. This CDR3 region has 12 residues.